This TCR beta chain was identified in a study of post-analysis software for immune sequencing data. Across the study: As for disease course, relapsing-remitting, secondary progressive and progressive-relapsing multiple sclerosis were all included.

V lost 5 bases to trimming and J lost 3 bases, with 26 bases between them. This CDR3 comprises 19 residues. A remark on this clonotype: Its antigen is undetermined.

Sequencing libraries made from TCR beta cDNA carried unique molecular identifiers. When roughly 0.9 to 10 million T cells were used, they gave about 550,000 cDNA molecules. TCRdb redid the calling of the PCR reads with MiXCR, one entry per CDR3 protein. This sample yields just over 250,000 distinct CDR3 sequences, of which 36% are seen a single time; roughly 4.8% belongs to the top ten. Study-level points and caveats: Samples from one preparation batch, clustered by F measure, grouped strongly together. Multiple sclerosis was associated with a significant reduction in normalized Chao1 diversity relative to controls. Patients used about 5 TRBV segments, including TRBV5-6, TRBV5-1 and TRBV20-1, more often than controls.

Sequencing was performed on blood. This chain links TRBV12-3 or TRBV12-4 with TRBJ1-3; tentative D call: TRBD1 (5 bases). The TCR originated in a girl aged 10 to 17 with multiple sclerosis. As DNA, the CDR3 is TGTGCCAGCAGTCCTTTGGGACTCGACCGCCTAGGGCGTGGAAACACCATATATTTT. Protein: CASSPLGLDRLGRGNTIYF.